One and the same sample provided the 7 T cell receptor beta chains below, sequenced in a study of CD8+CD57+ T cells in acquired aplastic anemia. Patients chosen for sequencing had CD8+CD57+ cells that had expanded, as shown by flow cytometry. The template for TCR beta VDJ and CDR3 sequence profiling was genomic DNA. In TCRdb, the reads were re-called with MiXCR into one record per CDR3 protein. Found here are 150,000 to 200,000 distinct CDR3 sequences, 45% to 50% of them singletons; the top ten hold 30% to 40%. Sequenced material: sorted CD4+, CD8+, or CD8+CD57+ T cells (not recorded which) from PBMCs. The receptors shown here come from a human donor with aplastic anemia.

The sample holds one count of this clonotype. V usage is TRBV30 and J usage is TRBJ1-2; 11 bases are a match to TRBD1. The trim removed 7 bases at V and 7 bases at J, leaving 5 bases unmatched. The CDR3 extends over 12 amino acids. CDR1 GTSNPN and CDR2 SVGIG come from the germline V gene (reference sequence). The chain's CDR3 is CASTGTGGGYTF. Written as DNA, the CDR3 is TGTGCCTCCACCGGGACAGGGGGTGGCTACACCTTC. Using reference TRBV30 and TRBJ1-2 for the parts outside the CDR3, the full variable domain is SQTIHQWPATLVQPVGSPLSLECTVEGTSNPNLYWYRQAAGRGLQLLFYSVGIGQISSEVPQNLSASRPQDRQFILSSKKLLLSDSGFYLCASTGTGGGYTFGSGTRLTVV.

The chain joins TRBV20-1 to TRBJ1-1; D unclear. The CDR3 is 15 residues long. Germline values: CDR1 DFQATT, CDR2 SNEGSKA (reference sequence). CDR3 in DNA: TGCAGGGCCTCGGACGGATTCTTAATGAACACTGAAGCTTTCTTT. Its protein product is CRASDGFLMNTEAFF.

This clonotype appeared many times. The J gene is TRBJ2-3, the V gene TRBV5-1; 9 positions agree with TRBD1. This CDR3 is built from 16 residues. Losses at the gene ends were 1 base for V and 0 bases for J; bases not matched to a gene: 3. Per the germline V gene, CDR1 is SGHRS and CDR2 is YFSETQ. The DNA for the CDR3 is TGCGCCAGCAGCTTGTTGACAGGGGGGAGCACAGATACGCAGTATTTT. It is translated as CASSLLTGGSTDTQYF.

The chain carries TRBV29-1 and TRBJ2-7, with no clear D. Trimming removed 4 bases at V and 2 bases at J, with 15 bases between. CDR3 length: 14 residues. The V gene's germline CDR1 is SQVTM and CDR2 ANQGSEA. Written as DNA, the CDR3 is TGCAGCGTTGTGCCTGGCGTATTAACCTACGAGCAGTACTTC. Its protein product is CSVVPGVLTYEQYF.

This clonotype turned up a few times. CDR3 bases: TGTGCCAGCAGCAACCAGCTAGGAGAGACCCAGTACTTC. It codes for CASSNQLGETQYF. The gene calls are TRBV7-9 and TRBJ2-5; the D is unclear. CDR1 and CDR2 from the germline V gene are SEHNR and FQNEAQ (reference sequence). The CDR3 loop spans 13 amino acids. V dropped 5 bases and J dropped 4 bases, with 11 bases sitting between them.

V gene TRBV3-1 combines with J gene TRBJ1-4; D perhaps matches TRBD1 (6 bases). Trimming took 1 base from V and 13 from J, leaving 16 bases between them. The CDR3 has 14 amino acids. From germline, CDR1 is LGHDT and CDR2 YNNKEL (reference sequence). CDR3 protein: CASSQGGRGAGLFF. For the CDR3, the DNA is TGTGCCAGCAGCCAAGGGGGGCGGGGGGCTGGACTGTTTTTT.

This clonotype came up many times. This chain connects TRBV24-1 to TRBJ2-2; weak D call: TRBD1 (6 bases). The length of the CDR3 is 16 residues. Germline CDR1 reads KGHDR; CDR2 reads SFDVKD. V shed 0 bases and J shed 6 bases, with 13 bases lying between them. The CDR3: CATSDLGSGDAGELFF. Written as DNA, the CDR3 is TGTGCCACCAGTGATTTGGGGTCAGGGGACGCCGGGGAGCTGTTTTTT.